Shown below are 27 T cell receptor beta chains from a single sample sequenced in a study of early T cells in non-severe SARS-CoV-2 infection. TCRdb processed the 5' RACE reads anew with MiXCR; each CDR3 protein has one entry. The sample consists of some 76,000 distinct CDR3 sequences, roughly an eighth of them appearing once. Source material: whole blood. The receptors come from an adult who was a healthcare worker with PCR-confirmed SARS-CoV-2 infection or an uninfected control (not recorded which).

This clonotype turned up a few times. This chain links TRBV30 with TRBJ2-1; 13 bases match TRBD2. CDR3 size: 15 residues. The germline gives CDR1 GTSNPN, CDR2 SVGIG (reference sequence). J gave up 9 bases and V 0 bases, and 5 bases lay outside the gene matches. The CDR3, as DNA: TGTGCCTGGAGTGTACTAGCGGGGGGGCTGGGTGAGCAGTTCTTC. The encoded protein is CAWSVLAGGLGEQFF.

This clonotype was found many times. The chain links TRBV7-6 to TRBJ2-7, with D possibly TRBD2 on 5 matching bases. Per germline, CDR1 SGHVS and CDR2 FNYEAQ. The V and J ends lost 3 bases and 6 bases respectively, with 12 bases between them. The CDR3 extends over 13 amino acids. The CDR3 is CASSLEAEFEQYF. Written as DNA, the CDR3 is TGTGCCAGCAGCTTGGAGGCGGAATTCGAGCAGTACTTC. The variable domain in full, completed from reference TRBV7-6 and TRBJ2-7, reads GAGVSQSPRYKVTKRGQDVALRCDPISGHVSLYWYRQALGQGPEFLTYFNYEAQQDKSGLPNDRFSAERPEGSISTLTIQRTEQRDSAMYRCASSLEAEFEQYFGPGTRLTVT.

The rearrangement joins TRBV5-5 to TRBJ2-5, with TRBD1 identical over 11 bases. Trimming removed 4 bases from V and 5 bases from J; junction bases left unmatched: 7. The V gene's germline CDR1 is SGHKS and CDR2 YYEKEE (reference sequence). The length of the CDR3 is 15 residues. The CDR3 DNA sequence: TGTGCCAGCAGCCAGGACAGGGGGCAAGGGGAGACCCAGTACTTC. Translation: CASSQDRGQGETQYF.

Ten or more counts support this clonotype. V and J are TRBV12-3 or TRBV12-4 and TRBJ2-1, with a possible D match to TRBD2 (6 bases). CDR3 size: 11 residues. The ends were cut back, 6 bases at V and 7 bases at J, with 7 bases in the middle. Here the CDR3 reads CASRSGNEQFF. CDR3 coding DNA: TGTGCCAGCAGAAGCGGGAATGAGCAGTTCTTC.

This clonotype has just a few counts. The chain joins TRBV7-9 to TRBJ2-3, with D perhaps TRBD1 or TRBD2 (6 bases each). This CDR3 comprises 14 residues. Germline-derived CDR1 and CDR2 are SEHNR and FQNEAQ (reference sequence). V lost 8 bases to trimming and J lost 6 bases, with 18 bases between them. The CDR3 is CASGPWGAEDTQYF. The CDR3 DNA follows: TGTGCCAGCGGCCCATGGGGGGCCGAGGATACGCAGTATTTT. Full variable domain (missing parts from reference TRBV7-9 and TRBJ2-3): DTGVSQNPRHKITKRGQNVTFRCDPISEHNRLYWYRQTLGQGPEFLTYFQNEAQLEKSRLLSDRFSAERPKGSFSTLEIQRTEQGDSAMYLCASGPWGAEDTQYFGPGTRLTVL.

The chain has TRBV5-1 and TRBJ2-4; either TRBD1 or TRBD2 may supply D (6 bases each). CDR1 is SGHRS, CDR2 YFSETQ, per germline. V gave up 2 bases and J gave up 6 bases, with 12 bases separating them. This CDR3 spans 14 amino acids. The CDR3: CASSLPGEVNIQYF. The CDR3 DNA follows: TGCGCCAGCAGCTTACCAGGGGAGGTAAACATTCAGTACTTC.

This clonotype was seen more than once but under ten times. The J gene is TRBJ1-6, the V gene TRBV6-5, with D maybe TRBD1 (5 bases). Germline V gene lookup returns CDR1 MNHEY and CDR2 SVGAGI. V was cut by 7 bases and J by 6 bases, with 19 bases left in between. The CDR3 covers 16 residues. The CDR3 sequence: CASTGGGEMVNSPLHF. The CDR3 DNA sequence: TGTGCCAGCACTGGCGGGGGAGAGATGGTTAATTCACCCCTCCACTTT.

This clonotype showed up just a few times. The J gene is TRBJ1-6, the V gene TRBV6-6; D gene ambiguous. The germline V gene has CDR1 MNHNY and CDR2 SVGAGI (reference sequence). The V end was cut by 9 bases, the J end by 10 bases, with 16 bases between. CDR3 length equals 13 residues. The CDR3 DNA sequence: TGTGCCAGTACGGAGGGTTTAGGATCACCCCTCCACTTT. Its translation: CASTEGLGSPLHF.

At least ten counts were recorded for this clonotype. The chain links TRBV7-2 to TRBJ1-6; TRBD1 matches 8 bases. V lost 2 bases and J lost 6; bases outside the gene matches: 6. Germline-derived CDR1 and CDR2 are SGHTA and FQGNSA. This CDR3 spans 16 amino acids. Here the CDR3 reads CASSLTSDRGNSPLHF. The CDR3, as DNA: TGTGCCAGCAGCTTAACGTCTGACAGGGGTAATTCACCCCTCCACTTT. Full variable domain (missing parts from reference TRBV7-2 and TRBJ1-6): GAGVSQSPSNKVTEKGKDVELRCDPISGHTALYWYRQSLGQGLEFLIYFQGNSAPDKSGLPSDRFSAERTGGSVSTLTIQRTQQEDSAVYLCASSLTSDRGNSPLHFGNGTRLTVT.

This clonotype was seen a few times. The V call is TRBV11-2, the J call TRBJ2-3; D is uncertain. Germline V gene lookup returns CDR1 SGHAT and CDR2 FQNNGV. The CDR3 runs to 13 residues. The V end was cut by 0 bases, the J end by 5 bases, with 6 bases between. CDR3 sequence reads: CASSLDLIDTQYF. The DNA for the CDR3 is TGTGCCAGCAGCTTAGATTTGATAGATACGCAGTATTTT.

This clonotype has at least ten counts. A read error may produce the germline difference seen at one junction end. V gene TRBV6-5 combines with J gene TRBJ1-1; TRBD1 is a possible D gene (5 bases). The CDR3 is 12 amino acids. CDR1 MNHEY and CDR2 SVGAGI come from the germline V gene. For the CDR3, the DNA is TGTGCCAGCAGTCCAGACAGAACCTGGCGAACCTTT. Translation: CASSPDRTWRTF.

V usage is TRBV6-1 and J usage is TRBJ2-3; unclear D gene. The CDR3 length is 12 residues. Between the trimmed V and J ends, which lost 0 bases and 6 bases, there was a span of 4 bases. Germline lookup yields CDR1 MNHNS and CDR2 SASEGT. CDR3 bases: TGTGCCAGCAGTGAAGCGACGGATACGCAGTATTTT. Translated, it gives CASSEATDTQYF.

The chain couples TRBV9 to TRBJ1-2; D is ambiguous. V lost 4 bases and J 4 bases, leaving 11 bases between the germline ends. In germline, CDR1 is SGDLS, CDR2 YYNGEE. This CDR3 is built from 13 residues. The CDR3 protein is CASSQVGFYGYTF. The DNA of the CDR3 is TGTGCCAGCAGCCAAGTGGGGTTCTATGGCTACACCTTC.

Only a few counts were recorded for this clonotype. The rearrangement links TRBV11-2 to TRBJ2-3; D is possibly TRBD1 or TRBD2 (6 bases each). Trimming took off 4 bases at V and 1 base at J, with 27 bases between the two ends. Germline-derived CDR1 and CDR2 are SGHAT and FQNNGV. The CDR3 length is 20 residues. CDR3 sequence: CASSWRARGGIGGRTDTQYF. The CDR3 DNA reads TGTGCCAGCAGCTGGAGAGCTCGGGGAGGAATCGGGGGCCGCACAGATACGCAGTATTTT.

The V and J genes are TRBV12-2 and TRBJ1-5. TRBV12-2 is a pseudogene locus. This CDR3 region has 13 residues. The CDR3 reads CASRPKEGQPQHF. CDR3 bases: TGTGCAAGTCGCCCCAAGGAAGGGCAGCCCCAGCATTTT.

This clonotype occurred many times. The V call is TRBV5-4, the J call TRBJ1-1; 8 bases agree with TRBD1. V gave up 5 bases and J gave up 3 bases; unmatched junction bases: 12. Germline assignment: CDR1 SGHNT and CDR2 YYREEE (reference sequence). This CDR3 is 16 amino acids long. In nucleotides, the CDR3 is TGTGCCAGCAGACCTCAGGGGGCTTCGGTCTACACTGAAGCTTTCTTT. This gives the protein CASRPQGASVYTEAFF.

This clonotype was counted between two and nine times. The chain is built from TRBV7-3 and TRBJ1-1, with D unclear. Germline V gene data show CDR1 as SGHTA and CDR2 as FQGTGA. V was trimmed by 2 bases and J by 1 base, leaving 8 bases between them. CDR3 length: 14 residues. CDR3 coding DNA: TGTGCCAGCAGCTTATCGGGCCCGAACACTGAAGCTTTCTTT. As protein: CASSLSGPNTEAFF.

V is TRBV20-1 and J is TRBJ2-4, with 8 bases identical to TRBD1. CDR1 DFQATT and CDR2 SNEGSKA come from the germline V gene (reference sequence). Trimming took 5 bases from V and 6 from J; bases not matched to a gene: 6. The CDR3 extends over 13 amino acids. This CDR3 is CSAFRQGRNIQYF. The DNA for the CDR3 is TGCAGTGCTTTCCGACAGGGGAGAAACATTCAGTACTTC.

The CDR3 nucleotides read TGTGCCAGCGGAAGGGGGATAAGACAGGGCGGCAATCAGCCCCAGCATTTT. Protein product: CASGRGIRQGGNQPQHF. The rearrangement joins TRBV28 to TRBJ1-5, with 7 bases fitting TRBD1. The CDR3 runs 17 residues. The germline gives CDR1 MDHEN, CDR2 SYDVKM. Unmatched junction bases numbered 15, after V lost 8 bases and J lost 2 bases.

In this sample, this clonotype turned up many times. Relative to the germline gene, one junction end is altered; a read error may explain this. The chain combines TRBV5-1 with TRBJ2-6; possible D gene TRBD1, 5 bases. The CDR3 contains 15 residues. Germline V gives CDR1 SGHRS, CDR2 YFSETQ. The CDR3 is CASSLDSSGANVLTF. The DNA for the CDR3 is TGCGCCAGCAGCTTGGATAGCTCTGGGGCCAACGTCCTGACTTTT.

The chain uses TRBV28 and TRBJ1-1; D is unclear. The CDR3 length is 14 residues. Deletions cut 6 bases from V and 0 bases from J, with 11 bases between. Germline V gene sequence: CDR1 MDHEN, CDR2 SYDVKM. The CDR3 coding sequence is TGTGCCAGCAGGTCCGGGCCCCTGAACACTGAAGCTTTCTTT. The encoded protein is CASRSGPLNTEAFF. The entire variable domain, with the rest obtained from reference TRBV28 and TRBJ1-1, is as follows: DVKVTQSSRYLVKRTGEKVFLECVQDMDHENMFWYRQDPGLGLRLIYFSYDVKMKEKGDIPEGYSVSREKKERFSLILESASTNQTSMYLCASRSGPLNTEAFFGQGTRLTVV.

The rearrangement joins TRBV7-3 to TRBJ2-3; 7 nucleotides agree with TRBD2. Germline lookup yields CDR1 SGHTA and CDR2 FQGTGA. After removal of 9 bases from V and 5 bases from J, the junction contained 11 bases not matched to a gene. The CDR3 has 14 residues. This CDR3 reads CARSTGGVGDTQYF. The DNA of the CDR3 is TGTGCCAGATCGACGGGAGGTGTAGGAGATACGCAGTATTTT.

The sample holds a few counts of this clonotype. CDR3 bases: TGCAGCGTTCCCCGTATGCGGACCAACACTGAAGCTTTCTTT. This encodes CSVPRMRTNTEAFF. The rearrangement joins TRBV29-1 to TRBJ1-1, with unresolved D. Trimming cost V 5 bases and J 2 bases, with 15 bases left between them. Germline CDR1 reads SQVTM; CDR2 reads ANQGSEA. This CDR3 contains 14 residues.

This chain connects TRBV29-1 to TRBJ1-2, with D unresolved. CDR1 and CDR2 (germline): SQVTM, ANQGSEA. The CDR3 length is 13 residues. V lost 4 bases to trimming and J lost 4 bases, with 13 bases between them. As DNA, the CDR3 is TGCAGCGTTGGACGCGGGGAAGCCTATGGCTACACCTTC. It encodes CSVGRGEAYGYTF.

The gene calls are TRBV20-1 and TRBJ2-1, with D perhaps TRBD2 (7 bases). The CDR3 sequence is 15 residues long. Trimming took off 3 bases at V and 2 bases at J, with 14 bases between the two ends. CDR1 DFQATT and CDR2 SNEGSKA come from the germline V gene (reference sequence). The CDR3 bases are TGCAGTGCTAGTTCCGTGGGGGGGCCCTACAATGAGCAGTTCTTC. It is translated as CSASSVGGPYNEQFF.

The table lists this clonotype with a few counts. The J gene is TRBJ1-1, the V gene TRBV7-2; D is ambiguous. V dropped 2 bases and J dropped 1 base, with 11 bases sitting between them. This CDR3 is 15 amino acids long. The germline V gene encodes CDR1 SGHTA and CDR2 FQGNSA. Here the CDR3 reads CASSLKWSSNTEAFF. The CDR3 coding sequence is TGTGCCAGCAGCTTAAAATGGAGTTCGAACACTGAAGCTTTCTTT.

This rearrangement joins TRBV5-5 to TRBJ2-6, with TRBD1 as a possible D gene (5 bases). Germline V gives CDR1 SGHKS, CDR2 YYEKEE (reference sequence). The CDR3 runs 16 residues. The V end lost 7 bases, the J end lost 0 bases, and 14 bases lay between the germline ends. The CDR3, as DNA: TGTGCCAGCGGCAGGGAACCTAACTCTGGGGCCAACGTCCTGACTTTC. It specifies CASGREPNSGANVLTF.